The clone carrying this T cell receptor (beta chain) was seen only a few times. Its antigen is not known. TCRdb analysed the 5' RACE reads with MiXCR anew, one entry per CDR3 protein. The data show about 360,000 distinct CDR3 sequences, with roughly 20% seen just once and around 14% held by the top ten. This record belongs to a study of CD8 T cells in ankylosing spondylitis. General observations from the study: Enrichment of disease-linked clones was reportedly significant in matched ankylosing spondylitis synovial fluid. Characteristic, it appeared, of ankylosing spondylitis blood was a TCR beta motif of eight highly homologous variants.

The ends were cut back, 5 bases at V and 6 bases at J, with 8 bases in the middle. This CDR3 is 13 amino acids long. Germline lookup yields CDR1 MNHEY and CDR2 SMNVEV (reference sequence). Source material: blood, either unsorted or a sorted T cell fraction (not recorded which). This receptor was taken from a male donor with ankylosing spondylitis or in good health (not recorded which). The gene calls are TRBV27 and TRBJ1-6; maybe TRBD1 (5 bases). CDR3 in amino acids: CASSPGPNSPLHF. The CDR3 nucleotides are TGTGCCAGCAGTCCGGGGCCTAATTCACCCCTCCACTTT.